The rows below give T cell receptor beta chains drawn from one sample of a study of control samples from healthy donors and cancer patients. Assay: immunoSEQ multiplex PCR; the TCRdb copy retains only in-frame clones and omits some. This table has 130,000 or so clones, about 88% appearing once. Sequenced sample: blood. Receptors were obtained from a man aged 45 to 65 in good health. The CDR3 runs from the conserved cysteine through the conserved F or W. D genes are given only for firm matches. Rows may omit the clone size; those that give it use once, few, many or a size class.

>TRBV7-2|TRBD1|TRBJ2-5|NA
CASSLSRTGGAQTQYF
TGTGCCAGCAGCTTAAGTCGGACAGGGGGCGCACAGACCCAGTACTTC
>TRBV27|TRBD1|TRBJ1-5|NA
CASSHRGEMDQPQHF
TGTGCCAGCAGCCACAGGGGAGAGATGGATCAGCCCCAGCATTTT
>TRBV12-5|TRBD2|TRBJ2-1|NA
CASGLNRDTLAGGRPDYNEQFF
TGTGCTAGTGGTCTCAACAGGGACACCCTAGCGGGGGGCCGCCCAGACTACAATGAGCAGTTCTTC
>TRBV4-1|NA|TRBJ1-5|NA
CASSQALHQPQHF
TGCGCCAGCAGCCAAGCTCTGCATCAGCCCCAGCATTTT
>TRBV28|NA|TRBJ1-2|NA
CASSLGWQGGYGYTF
TGTGCCAGCAGTTTGGGATGGCAGGGCGGCTATGGCTACACCTTC
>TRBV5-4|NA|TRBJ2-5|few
CASSLAGYQETQYF
TGTGCCAGCAGCTTGGCCGGGTACCAAGAGACCCAGTACTTC
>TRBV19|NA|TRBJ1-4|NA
CASSPPGGGFSGEKLFF
TGTGCCAGTAGCCCTCCCGGGGGGGGGTTTTCGGGTGAAAAACTGTTTTTT
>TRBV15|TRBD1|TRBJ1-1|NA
CATSSYGQAEAFF
TGTGCCACCAGCAGCTACGGACAGGCTGAAGCTTTCTTT
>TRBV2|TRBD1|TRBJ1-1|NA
CASGDRRNTEAFF
TGTGCCAGCGGGGACAGGAGGAACACTGAAGCTTTCTTT
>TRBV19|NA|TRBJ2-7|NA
CASSTLGGGFDEQYF
TGTGCCAGTAGTACCCTAGGGGGGGGCTTCGACGAGCAGTACTTC
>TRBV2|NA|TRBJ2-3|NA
CASSFREDTQYF
TGTGCCAGCAGCTTCAGAGAAGATACGCAGTATTTT
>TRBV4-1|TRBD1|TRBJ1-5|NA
CASSETGAVSNQPQHF
TGCGCCAGCAGCGAGACAGGGGCGGTAAGCAATCAGCCCCAGCATTTT
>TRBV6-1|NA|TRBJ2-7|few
CASSEDSLGLILSYEQYF
TGTGCCAGCAGTGAAGATAGTTTGGGACTGATACTTTCCTACGAGCAGTACTTC
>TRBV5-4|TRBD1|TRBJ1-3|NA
CASSLMRSGQGTRNTIYF
TGTGCCAGCAGCTTGATGCGGTCAGGACAGGGGACTCGAAACACCATATATTTT
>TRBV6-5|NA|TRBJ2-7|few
CASSTTAEQYF
TGTGCCAGCAGTACTACAGCCGAGCAGTACTTC
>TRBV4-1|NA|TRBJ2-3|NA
CASSQGVFGQLSTDTQYF
TGCGCCAGCAGCCAAGGAGTTTTCGGCCAACTTAGCACAGATACGCAGTATTTT
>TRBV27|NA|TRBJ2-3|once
CASSLFRTDTQYF
TGTGCCAGCAGTTTATTCCGCACAGATACGCAGTATTTT
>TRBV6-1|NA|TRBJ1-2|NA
CASSEGGALGYTF
TGTGCCAGCAGTGAAGGCGGGGCTCTGGGCTACACCTTC
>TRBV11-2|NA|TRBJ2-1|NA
CASSLAGGLYNEQFF
TGTGCCAGCAGCTTAGCCGGGGGCCTCTACAATGAGCAGTTCTTC
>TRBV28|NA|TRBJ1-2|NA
CASTQDNYGYTF
TGTGCCAGCACCCAGGACAACTATGGCTACACCTTC
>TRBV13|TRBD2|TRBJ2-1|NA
CASSLRRGGPNPYNEQFF
TGTGCCAGCAGCTTACGGCGGGGGGGGCCGAACCCCTACAATGAGCAGTTCTTC
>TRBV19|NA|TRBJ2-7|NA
CASTPRDGGSYEQYF
TGTGCCAGTACCCCAAGAGATGGCGGATCCTACGAGCAGTACTTC
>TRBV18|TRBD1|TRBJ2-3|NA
CASSTSTGGGTDTQYF
TGTGCCAGCTCAACCTCGACAGGGGGGGGCACAGATACGCAGTATTTT
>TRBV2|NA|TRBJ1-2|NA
CASKGDVNYGYTF
TGTGCCAGCAAGGGGGATGTTAACTATGGCTACACCTTC
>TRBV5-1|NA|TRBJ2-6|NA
CASSPRTDPRGANVLTF
TGCGCCAGCAGCCCGAGGACAGACCCGCGTGGGGCCAACGTCCTGACTTTC
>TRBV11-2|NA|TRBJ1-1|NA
CASSYDWGPNTEAFF
TGTGCCAGCAGCTACGATTGGGGGCCGAACACTGAAGCTTTCTTT
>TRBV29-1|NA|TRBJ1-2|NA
CSVEDRETYGYTF
TGCAGCGTTGAAGACAGGGAAACCTATGGCTACACCTTC
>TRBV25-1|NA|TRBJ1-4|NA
CASSMGLYEKLFF
TGTGCCAGCAGTATGGGACTATATGAAAAACTGTTTTTT
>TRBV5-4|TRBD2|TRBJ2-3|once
CASSLPLAGRTDTQYF
TGTGCCAGCAGCTTGCCACTAGCGGGGCGCACAGATACGCAGTATTTT
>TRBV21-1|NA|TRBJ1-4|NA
CASSKAAFVVEKLFF
TGTGCCAGCAGCAAAGCGGCCTTTGTCGTTGAAAAACTGTTTTTT
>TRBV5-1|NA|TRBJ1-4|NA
CASSLTATANEKLFF
TGCGCCAGCAGCTTGACGGCGACAGCTAATGAAAAACTGTTTTTT
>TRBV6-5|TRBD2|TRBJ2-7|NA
CASRIGLDSYEQYF
TGTGCCAGCAGGATTGGACTAGACTCCTACGAGCAGTACTTC
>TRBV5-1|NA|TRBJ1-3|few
CASSQTPGSNSGNTIYF
TGCGCCAGCAGCCAGACCCCCGGGTCTAACTCTGGAAACACCATATATTTT
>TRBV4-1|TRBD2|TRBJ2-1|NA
CASSLVAGGHNEQFF
TGCGCCAGCAGCCTCGTAGCGGGGGGCCACAATGAGCAGTTCTTC
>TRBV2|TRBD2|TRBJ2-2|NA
CASSGLAANTGELFF
TGTGCCAGCAGTGGACTAGCGGCAAACACCGGGGAGCTGTTTTTT
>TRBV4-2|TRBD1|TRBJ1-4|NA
CASSYYAGGKEEKLFF
TGTGCCAGCAGTTACTATGCAGGGGGCAAAGAGGAAAAACTGTTTTTT
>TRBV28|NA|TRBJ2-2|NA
CASGGGTANTGELFF
TGTGCCAGCGGAGGCGGGACAGCGAACACCGGGGAGCTGTTTTTT
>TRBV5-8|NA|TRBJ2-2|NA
CASSSLGQKNTGELFF
TGTGCCAGCAGCTCGCTCGGACAGAAGAACACCGGGGAGCTGTTTTTT
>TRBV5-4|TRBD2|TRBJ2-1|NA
CASSLERGGYNEQFF
TGTGCCAGCAGCTTGGAGCGGGGGGGCTACAATGAGCAGTTCTTC
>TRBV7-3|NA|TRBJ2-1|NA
CASSPDAYNEQFF
TGTGCCAGCAGCCCGGACGCCTACAATGAGCAGTTCTTC
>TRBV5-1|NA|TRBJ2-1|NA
CASSEGAQVHEQFF
TGCGCCAGCAGCGAGGGCGCCCAAGTACATGAGCAGTTCTTC
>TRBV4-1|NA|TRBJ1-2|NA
CASSQDPSGPEGYTF
TGCGCCAGCAGCCAAGACCCCTCGGGACCAGAGGGCTACACCTTC
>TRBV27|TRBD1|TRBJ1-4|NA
CASRRQGASTNEKLFF
TGTGCCAGCAGACGACAGGGGGCCTCAACTAATGAAAAACTGTTTTTT
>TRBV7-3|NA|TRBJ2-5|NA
CASSLHGGVRETQYF
TGTGCCAGCAGCTTACACGGGGGAGTCCGAGAGACCCAGTACTTC
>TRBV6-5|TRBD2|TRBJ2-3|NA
CASTQLAGGHTQYF
TGTGCCAGCACCCAACTAGCGGGGGGGCATACGCAGTATTTT
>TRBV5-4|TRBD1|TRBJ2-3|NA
CASRVTGLDTQYF
TGTGCCAGCAGAGTGACAGGGCTGGATACGCAGTATTTT
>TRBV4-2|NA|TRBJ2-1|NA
CASSQTGNEQFF
TGTGCCAGCAGCCAGACAGGCAATGAGCAGTTCTTC
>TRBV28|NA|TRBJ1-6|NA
CASSFPDSSYNSPLHF
TGTGCCAGCAGTTTTCCGGACAGCTCCTATAATTCACCCCTCCACTTT
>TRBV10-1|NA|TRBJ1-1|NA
CASSDGQSITEAFF
TGCGCCAGCAGTGATGGACAGTCTATCACTGAAGCTTTCTTT
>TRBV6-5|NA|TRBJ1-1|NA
CASSYAGQREAFF
TGTGCCAGCAGTTACGCGGGGCAGCGGGAAGCTTTCTTT
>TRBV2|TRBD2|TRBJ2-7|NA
CASIWGGGTYEQYF
TGTGCCAGCATTTGGGGCGGGGGGACCTACGAGCAGTACTTC
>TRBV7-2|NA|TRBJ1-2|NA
CASSLLEGSGYTF
TGTGCCAGCAGCTTACTCGAGGGAAGCGGCTACACCTTC
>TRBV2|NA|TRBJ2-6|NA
CASTPWISGANVLTF
TGTGCCAGCACCCCTTGGATCTCTGGGGCCAACGTCCTGACTTTC
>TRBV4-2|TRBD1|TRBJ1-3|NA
CASSRTGQGVSGNTIYF
TGTGCCAGCAGCCGGACTGGACAGGGTGTATCTGGAAACACCATATATTTT
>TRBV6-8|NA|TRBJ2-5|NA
CASTGQLQETQYF
TGTGCCAGCACCGGACAGCTCCAAGAGACCCAGTACTTC
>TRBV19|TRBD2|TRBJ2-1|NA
CASSPPGTSNEQFF
TGTGCCAGTAGTCCGCCCGGGACTAGCAACGAGCAGTTCTTC
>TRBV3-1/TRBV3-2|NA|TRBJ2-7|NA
CASSQGPTSLEQYF
TGTGCCAGCAGCCAAGGCCCAACTTCCTTGGAGCAGTACTTC
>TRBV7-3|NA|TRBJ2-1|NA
CASSLDKYQQFF
TGTGCCAGCAGCTTAGATAAATACCAGCAGTTCTTC
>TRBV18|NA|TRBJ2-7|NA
CASSPVGGLYEQYF
TGTGCCAGCTCACCGGTGGGGGGTCTCTACGAGCAGTACTTC
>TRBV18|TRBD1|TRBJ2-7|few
CASSTGGTSYEQYF
TGTGCCAGCTCAACAGGGGGTACCTCCTACGAGCAGTACTTC